Listed here are 25 T cell receptor beta chains from one sample, sequenced in a study of T cells in Graves' hyperthyroidism and ophthalmopathy (dated by TCRdb to the late 2010s). The library was built by means of multiplex PCR. TCRdb shows the sequencer as Illumina HiSeq 2000. TCR beta CDR3 regions were amplified from RNA transcripts. The TCR CDR3 was subjected to a first round of RT-PCR using the HTBI primer set and the Qiagen OneStep RT-PCR kit. The raw public reads went through TCRdb reprocessing: fastp at Q25, MiXCR clone calling, in-frame beta chains kept. Each entry merges the rows of one CDR3 protein and shows their most common DNA and genes. This sample comprises around 690,000 distinct CDR3 sequences, about 18% of them detected only once. Of the sample, 15% is held by the ten largest clones. The sample taken for sequencing was blood. Receptor source: a man in his fifties or sixties with Graves' hyperthyroidism.

In its sample, this clonotype was seen many times. The chain links TRBV5-1 to TRBJ2-5; unclear D gene. This CDR3 region has 16 residues. Trimming cost V 0 bases and J 2 bases, with 14 bases left between them. Germline lookup yields CDR1 SGHRS and CDR2 YFSETQ. CDR3: CASSLAEVKRQETQYF. The CDR3 DNA follows: TGCGCCAGCAGCTTGGCAGAAGTTAAGAGACAAGAGACCCAGTACTTC.

This clonotype turned up a few times. J is TRBJ2-7 and V is TRBV30; D perhaps matches TRBD2 (5 bases). The CDR3 loop spans 13 amino acids. Germline CDR1 reads GTSNPN; CDR2 reads SVGIG (reference sequence). Trimming stripped 0 bases from V and 2 bases from J, with 8 bases between. The CDR3 protein is CAWSVRGTYEQYF. The CDR3 DNA sequence: TGTGCCTGGAGTGTACGAGGGACCTACGAGCAGTACTTC.

As for this clonotype: A much larger clone differs by one base, so this may be a read error. The chain couples TRBV6-1 to TRBJ2-7; D is tentatively TRBD1 or TRBD2 (6 bases each). From germline, CDR1 is MNHNS and CDR2 SASEGT. V dropped 7 bases and J dropped 6 bases, with 19 bases sitting between them. This CDR3 comprises 14 residues. The CDR3 DNA is TGTGCCAGCATCTCACAGGGTGGAGGGGGCGAGCAGTACTTC. Its translation is CASISQGGGGEQYF.

This clonotype was detected ten times or more. The chain couples TRBV28 to TRBJ1-1; D is perhaps TRBD1 (5 bases). V dropped 4 bases and J dropped 0 bases, with 9 bases sitting between them. This CDR3 comprises 14 residues. Germline V lookup: CDR1 MDHEN, CDR2 SYDVKM. The CDR3 is CASSWDLLNTEAFF. In DNA form, the CDR3 reads TGTGCCAGCAGTTGGGACTTACTGAACACTGAAGCTTTCTTT. Full variable domain (rest looked up from reference TRBV28 and TRBJ1-1): DVKVTQSSRYLVKRTGEKVFLECVQDMDHENMFWYRQDPGLGLRLIYFSYDVKMKEKGDIPEGYSVSREKKERFSLILESASTNQTSMYLCASSWDLLNTEAFFGQGTRLTVV.

This clonotype has a handful of counts. The chain joins TRBV10-3 to TRBJ2-7; no clear D. V lost 1 base, J lost 8 bases, and 15 bases lay in between. The germline CDR1 and CDR2 sequences are ENHRY and SYGVKD. The CDR3 totals 14 residues. This chain's CDR3 is CAISEFTSPPKQYF. For the CDR3, the DNA is TGTGCCATCAGTGAGTTTACATCCCCCCCCAAGCAGTACTTC.

This clonotype was seen a handful of times. The V gene is TRBV30, the J gene TRBJ2-2; 8 bases map to TRBD1. The CDR3 totals 15 residues. The V and J ends lost 4 bases and 4 bases, in that order; junction bases with no gene match: 8. Germline CDR1 is GTSNPN and CDR2 is SVGIG (reference sequence). CDR3 protein: CAWTQQTGATGELFF. The CDR3 DNA is TGTGCCTGGACTCAACAGACAGGGGCCACCGGGGAGCTGTTTTTT.

The sample holds many counts of this clonotype. The V and J genes are TRBV7-2 and TRBJ1-1; 9 positions match TRBD1. There are 15 residues in the CDR3. Germline-derived CDR1 and CDR2 are SGHTA and FQGNSA. Losses at the gene ends were 0 bases for V and 6 bases for J; bases not matched to a gene: 5. In DNA form, the CDR3 reads TGTGCCAGCAGCTTAGCCCCGACAGGGGGATCTGAAGCTTTCTTT. It encodes CASSLAPTGGSEAFF.

The chain combines TRBV10-3 with TRBJ2-5, with 7 bases matching TRBD2. The CDR3 extends over 16 amino acids. CDR1 is ENHRY and CDR2 is SYGVKD in the germline V gene. Trimming cost V 0 bases and J 4 bases; bases outside gene matches: 8. CDR3 bases: TGTGCCATCAGTGAGTCGGTGGGGAGGGCCGGAGAGACCCAGTACTTC. As protein: CAISESVGRAGETQYF.

The chain has TRBV13 and TRBJ2-2; D gene ambiguous. Germline V CDR1 and CDR2: PRHDT, FYEKMQ (reference sequence). The CDR3 contains 15 residues. The germline V and J ends were trimmed by 5 bases and 1 base, with 11 bases remaining between them. CDR3 sequence (DNA): TGTGCCAGCAGCGAACATGCAGGGAACACCGGGGAGCTGTTTTTT. Translated: CASSEHAGNTGELFF.

This clonotype has ten or more counts. The gene calls are TRBV27 and TRBJ1-4; TRBD1 is a possible D gene (5 bases). The CDR3 length is 14 residues. Germline lookup yields CDR1 MNHEY and CDR2 SMNVEV (reference sequence). V lost 6 bases and J 8 bases, leaving 16 bases between the germline ends. CDR3 nucleotide sequence: TGTGCCAGCAGCCCCGGCAGGGATGAAGAAAAACTGTTTTTT. Translation: CASSPGRDEEKLFF. Looking up the rest from reference TRBV27 and TRBJ1-4 gives the full variable domain: EAQVTQNPRYLITVTGKKLTVTCSQNMNHEYMSWYRQDPGLGLRQIYYSMNVEVTDKGDVPEGYKVSRKEKRNFPLILESPSPNQTSLYFCASSPGRDEEKLFFGSGTQLSVL.

Written as DNA, the CDR3 is TGTGCCAGCAGTTCCGGACAGGGGATAGGCACTGAAGCTTTCTTT. Translated: CASSSGQGIGTEAFF. The chain links TRBV6-1 to TRBJ1-1; 9 positions agree with TRBD1. Per the germline V gene, CDR1 is MNHNS and CDR2 is SASEGT. Trimming took 5 bases from V and 4 from J; bases not matched to a gene: 8. The CDR3 sequence is 15 residues long.

About this clonotype: Relative to the germline gene, one junction end is altered; a read error may explain this. The chain joins TRBV7-2 to TRBJ2-1; D possibly corresponds to TRBD2 (5 bases). Germline-derived CDR1 and CDR2 are SGHTA and FQGNSA. This CDR3 is 15 amino acids long. This CDR3 reads CASSTPSGYYNEQFF. The CDR3 DNA reads as TGCGCCAGCAGCACTCCAAGCGGATACTACAATGAGCAGTTCTTC.

This clonotype was detected a few times. The chain is built from TRBV27 and TRBJ2-2, with D possibly matching TRBD2 (5 bases). This CDR3 is 17 amino acids long. Germline CDR1 is MNHEY and CDR2 is SMNVEV (reference sequence). The V gene lost 3 bases and the J gene lost 2 bases, with 16 bases spanning the gap. The CDR3 reads CASSFSKAAANTGELFF. CDR3 DNA: TGTGCCAGCAGTTTCTCGAAGGCAGCGGCAAACACCGGGGAGCTGTTTTTT.

This clonotype has only a few counts. The rearrangement uses TRBV29-1 and TRBJ1-1; perhaps TRBD1 as D (5 bases). Trimming removed 7 bases from V and 0 bases from J, with 12 bases in between. The CDR3 has 13 amino acids. The germline gives CDR1 SQVTM, CDR2 ANQGSEA. CDR3 in amino acids: CSGTGTVNTEAFF. As DNA, the CDR3 is TGCAGCGGGACCGGGACGGTGAACACTGAAGCTTTCTTT.

There are many counts of this clonotype. This chain joins TRBV19 and TRBJ2-7, with TRBD2 matching over 7 bases. The V gene end was trimmed by 3 bases and the J gene end by 7 bases; junction bases not matched to a gene: 12. Germline CDR1 and CDR2: LNHDA and SQIVND (reference sequence). This CDR3 is built from 15 residues. Here the CDR3 DNA reads TGTGCCAGTAGTATCGCTAGCGGAGAGTATTGGGAGCAGTACTTC. Its translation: CASSIASGEYWEQYF.

This clonotype has a count of ten or more. The rearrangement joins TRBV7-9 to TRBJ2-1, with 10 bases matching TRBD2. V dropped 5 bases and J dropped 6; count of bases not matched to a gene: 13. There are 17 residues in the CDR3. Per the germline V gene, CDR1 is SEHNR and CDR2 is FQNEAQ (reference sequence). CDR3 DNA: TGTGCCAGCAGCACTCACCCGACTAGCGGGCACCTCAATGAGCAGTTCTTC. Encoded protein: CASSTHPTSGHLNEQFF.

The gene calls are TRBV9 and TRBJ2-7; 10 bases line up with TRBD1. The germline gives CDR1 SGDLS, CDR2 YYNGEE. This CDR3 region has 14 residues. Trimming took 4 bases from V and 5 from J; bases not matched to a gene: 6. The CDR3 DNA sequence: TGTGCCAGCAGCCTGGGACAGGGGATGGACGAGCAGTACTTC. Translating gives CASSLGQGMDEQYF.

This clonotype was detected many times. This chain joins TRBV30 and TRBJ1-3; 8 nucleotides match TRBD1. Germline V lookup: CDR1 GTSNPN, CDR2 SVGIG (reference sequence). V lost 4 bases, J lost 3 bases, and 14 bases stayed unmatched. This CDR3 has 17 residues. Here the CDR3 DNA reads TGTGCCTGGAACAATGTCCGACACAGGGGGTTTGGAAACACCATATATTTT. It yields the protein CAWNNVRHRGFGNTIYF.

This clonotype occurred many times. The chain is built from TRBV11-2 and TRBJ2-2; perhaps TRBD1 as D (5 bases). V was pared by 0 bases and J by 9 bases, with 20 bases between. The length of the CDR3 is 17 residues. The V gene's germline CDR1 is SGHAT and CDR2 FQNNGV. CDR3 amino acids: CASSLDSFAGPFRELFF. The CDR3 DNA reads TGTGCCAGCAGCTTAGATTCCTTCGCAGGGCCATTCCGGGAGCTGTTTTTT.

Only a few counts were recorded for this clonotype. The chain links TRBV27 to TRBJ2-7; D remains ambiguous. The CDR3 has 15 residues. The V and J ends lost 5 bases and 3 bases respectively, with 17 bases between them. CDR1 and CDR2 (germline): MNHEY, SMNVEV (reference sequence). Here the CDR3 DNA reads TGTGCCAGCAGTCCCTCGGACGTCGCCATCTACGAGCAGTACTTC. As protein: CASSPSDVAIYEQYF.

This clonotype was detected only a few times. V is TRBV15 and J is TRBJ2-7; D unclear. The length of the CDR3 is 13 residues. Trimming took 6 bases from V and 2 from J, leaving 11 bases between them. Germline V lookup: CDR1 LNHNV, CDR2 YYDKDF (reference sequence). CDR3 sequence: CATSFGGTYEQYF. In nucleotides, the CDR3 is TGTGCCACCAGTTTTGGTGGAACCTACGAGCAGTACTTC.

This clonotype was observed a few times. The chain is built from TRBV10-3 and TRBJ2-1; TRBD2 aligns across 8 bases. Germline CDR1 reads ENHRY; CDR2 reads SYGVKD. Trimming removed 5 bases from V and 5 bases from J; junction bases left unmatched: 5. The CDR3 sequence is 14 residues long. The CDR3 DNA reads TGTGCCATCAGTCTACTAGCGGAGAACAATGAGCAGTTCTTC. Residues: CAISLLAENNEQFF.

The chain uses TRBV5-1 and TRBJ2-5, with 13 bases matching TRBD2. V was pared by 4 bases and J by 3 bases, with 9 bases of the junction left unmatched. The CDR3 runs to 17 residues. The germline gives CDR1 SGHRS, CDR2 YFSETQ. CDR3 in amino acids: CASSRSGTSGTEETQYF. For the CDR3, the DNA is TGCGCCAGCAGCCGTTCCGGGACTAGCGGGACCGAAGAGACCCAGTACTTC.

The V and J genes are TRBV9 and TRBJ2-7, with TRBD2 matching 9 bases. The germline V gene has CDR1 SGDLS and CDR2 YYNGEE. The CDR3 runs 18 residues. Trimming took 0 bases from V and 2 from J; bases not matched to a gene: 12. The CDR3, as DNA: TGTGCCAGCAGCGTAGCGAGCTCTAGCGGGATGAGGACCTACGAGCAGTACTTC. It codes for CASSVASSSGMRTYEQYF.

This clonotype was counted ten times or more. The chain joins TRBV20-1 to TRBJ2-1; D may be TRBD1 or TRBD2 (5 bases each). Germline V gene data show CDR1 as DFQATT and CDR2 as SNEGSKA (reference sequence). The germline V and J ends were trimmed by 3 bases and 5 bases, with 20 bases remaining between them. CDR3 size: 16 residues. The chain's CDR3 is CSARQGRGQRDNEQFF. The CDR3 bases are TGCAGTGCTAGGCAGGGTCGAGGGCAAAGGGACAATGAGCAGTTCTTC.